The 27 T cell receptor beta chains below come from one sample, sequenced in a study of blood T cells in healthy people across ages. PCR was performed a second time for roughly 7 to 11 cycles using a sample-barcoded 5' primer and a J-beta primer mix. MiXCR, run by TCRdb on the 5' RACE reads, gives a single entry per CDR3 protein. The sample includes hundreds of thousands of distinct CDR3 sequences, around 50% of them seen just once. Sequencing input: blood. Source of these receptors: a man older than 75 in good health.

In regard to this clonotype: A junction end diverges from the germline sequence, so it may reflect a read error. The gene calls are TRBV29-1 and TRBJ2-3, with a weak D call TRBD1 (5 bases). CDR1 SQVTM and CDR2 ANQGSEA come from the germline V gene. This CDR3 has 17 amino acids. This chain's CDR3 is CSIEAPAPGSATDTQYF. CDR3 in DNA: TGCAGCATTGAGGCCCCGGCCCCAGGGTCCGCCACAGATACGCAGTATTTT.

The V and J genes are TRBV7-6 and TRBJ1-2, with 7 bases matching TRBD1. Germline V gene sequence: CDR1 SGHVS, CDR2 FNYEAQ. V lost 5 bases, J lost 6 bases, and 6 bases stayed unmatched. The CDR3 contains 13 residues. CDR3 amino acids: CASSVGQSHGYTF. As DNA, the CDR3 is TGTGCCAGCAGCGTGGGACAGAGCCATGGCTACACCTTC.

This clonotype was picked up many times. The chain recombines TRBV14 with TRBJ2-3; D is ambiguous. CDR1 is SGHDN and CDR2 is FVKESK in the germline V gene. The V end lost 0 bases, the J end lost 5 bases, and 12 bases lay between the germline ends. The CDR3 loop spans 15 amino acids. In nucleotides, the CDR3 is TGTGCCAGCAGCCAAGATGGGGTCCCTAGAGATACGCAGTATTTT. Residues: CASSQDGVPRDTQYF.

This chain joins TRBV7-6 and TRBJ2-1; 13 nucleotides match TRBD2. J gave up 6 bases and V 1 base, and 3 bases lay outside the gene matches. The CDR3 sequence is 16 residues long. Germline V gene data show CDR1 as SGHVS and CDR2 as FNYEAQ. The CDR3 bases are TGTGCCAGCAGCTTAGGGACTAGCGGGAGTGTCAATGAGCAGTTCTTC. Protein sequence: CASSLGTSGSVNEQFF.

The table lists this clonotype with a few counts. This rearrangement joins TRBV24-1 to TRBJ2-1; TRBD1 agrees at 11 bases. J lost 7 bases, V lost 1 base, and 2 bases had no gene match. CDR3 length: 15 residues. Germline V gene sequence: CDR1 KGHDR, CDR2 SFDVKD. The CDR3 sequence: CATSDFGQGANEQFF. The CDR3, as DNA: TGTGCCACCAGTGATTTTGGACAGGGGGCGAATGAGCAGTTCTTC.

This chain joins TRBV20-1 and TRBJ2-7; D is ambiguous. This CDR3 region has 13 residues. V was trimmed by 1 base and J by 2 bases, leaving 9 bases between them. The germline CDR1 and CDR2 sequences are DFQATT and SNEGSKA (reference sequence). CDR3 region: CSARGVSAYEQYF. DNA for the CDR3: TGCAGTGCTAGAGGAGTTTCAGCCTACGAGCAGTACTTC.

The V call is TRBV28, the J call TRBJ1-5; 7 bases line up with TRBD1. The junction had 22 bases not matched to a gene; V was cut back by 6 bases and J by 2 bases. CDR1 and CDR2 (germline): MDHEN, SYDVKM. This CDR3 comprises 20 residues. The CDR3 loop reads CASRPTSQGRELVGNQPQHF. The DNA for the CDR3 is TGTGCCAGCAGACCCACATCACAGGGGCGTGAGCTCGTGGGCAATCAGCCCCAGCATTTT. Filled out from reference TRBV28 and TRBJ1-5, the complete variable domain reads DVKVTQSSRYLVKRTGEKVFLECVQDMDHENMFWYRQDPGLGLRLIYFSYDVKMKEKGDIPEGYSVSREKKERFSLILESASTNQTSMYLCASRPTSQGRELVGNQPQHFGDGTRLSIL.

This chain joins TRBV4-3 and TRBJ2-4; D is unresolved. The V end was cut by 0 bases, the J end by 7 bases, with 7 bases between. The CDR3 runs 13 residues. Germline values: CDR1 LGHNA, CDR2 YSLEER. CDR3 residues: CASSQEWGNIQYF. CDR3 coding DNA: TGCGCCAGCAGCCAAGAATGGGGTAACATTCAGTACTTC.

The table lists this clonotype with a few counts. The chain carries TRBV3-1 and TRBJ2-3; D not certain. Germline CDR1 LGHDT, CDR2 YNNKEL (reference sequence). With 2 bases removed from V and 2 bases from J, the gap between germline ends came to 5 bases. The CDR3 spans 13 residues. The CDR3 DNA sequence: TGTGCCAGCAGCCAACGGAACACAGATACGCAGTATTTT. Its translation is CASSQRNTDTQYF.

J is TRBJ2-7 and V is TRBV5-1; 9 nucleotides align to TRBD1. CDR1 is SGHRS and CDR2 is YFSETQ in the germline V gene. The length of the CDR3 is 14 residues. The J segment lost 6 bases and the V segment lost 4 bases, leaving 8 bases of the junction unmatched. CDR3 DNA: TGCGCCAGCAGCATCCACAGGGGGCAAGGCGAGCAGTACTTC. Residues: CASSIHRGQGEQYF.

As to this clonotype: A much larger clone differs from this one at a single base, so this may be a read error. The V and J genes are TRBV29-1 and TRBJ2-5; D possibly corresponds to TRBD2 (5 bases). Deletions cut 1 base from V and 11 bases from J, with 14 bases between. This CDR3 contains 12 residues. CDR1 is SQVTM and CDR2 is ANQGSEA in the germline V gene. The CDR3 nucleotides are TGCAGCGTTGAAGTTCCGGGGAATGAGCAGTACTTC. Translated, it gives CSVEVPGNEQYF.

This clonotype was counted between two and nine times. The J gene is TRBJ1-1, the V gene TRBV6-5; 8 positions match TRBD1. With 0 bases clipped from V and 5 bases from J, the junction kept 14 bases outside the gene matches. The CDR3 covers 18 residues. Germline V lookup: CDR1 MNHEY, CDR2 SVGAGI. The CDR3 bases are TGTGCCAGCAGTTACTCGAGAACCCCAGGGGGCGGGTTAACTGAAGCTTTCTTT. Translated: CASSYSRTPGGGLTEAFF.

The chain recombines TRBV3-1 with TRBJ2-4; D is perhaps TRBD2 (6 bases). Germline CDR1 reads LGHDT; CDR2 reads YNNKEL (reference sequence). This CDR3 comprises 15 residues. V dropped 0 bases and J dropped 5 bases, with 11 bases sitting between them. The CDR3 protein is CASSQERERENIQYF. Here the CDR3 DNA reads TGTGCCAGCAGCCAAGAGCGGGAAAGGGAAAACATTCAGTACTTC.

The chain is built from TRBV29-1 and TRBJ1-1, with D tentatively TRBD1 (5 bases). The V gene lost 6 bases and the J gene lost 5 bases, with 16 bases spanning the gap. The CDR3 is 13 residues long. Germline CDR1 is SQVTM and CDR2 is ANQGSEA. CDR3 nucleotide sequence: TGCAGCGTAGCGGTGGGGCTTCGGACTGAAGCTTTCTTT. As protein: CSVAVGLRTEAFF.

The rearrangement joins TRBV4-2 to TRBJ2-7; 12 nucleotides align to TRBD2. The CDR3 has 20 amino acids. V shed 0 bases and J 1 base; nucleotides not matched to a gene: 13. The germline V gene encodes CDR1 LGHNA and CDR2 YNFKEQ. DNA of the CDR3: TGTGCCAGCAGCCAAGAATCTAGCGGGAGGGCCGACACAATTTCCTACGAGCAGTACTTC. Translated, it gives CASSQESSGRADTISYEQYF.

The chain recombines TRBV5-1 with TRBJ2-1; 7 bases fit TRBD2. The CDR3 length is 14 residues. V was clipped by 4 bases and J by 7 bases; unmatched bases: 8. CDR1 and CDR2 (germline): SGHRS, YFSETQ. The DNA of the CDR3 is TGCGCCAGCAGCCCCGCGGGAGTAGGGAATGAGCAGTTCTTC. The encoded protein is CASSPAGVGNEQFF.

The V gene is TRBV20-1, the J gene TRBJ2-1; D is unresolved. Germline CDR1 is DFQATT and CDR2 is SNEGSKA (reference sequence). Trimming took off 5 bases at V and 1 base at J, with 9 bases between the two ends. The CDR3 covers 13 residues. The CDR3 loop reads CSADPNSYNEQFF. The CDR3 nucleotides are TGCAGTGCTGACCCTAATTCCTACAATGAGCAGTTCTTC.

This clonotype was found a few times. The rearrangement links TRBV7-2 to TRBJ2-2, with D possibly matching TRBD2 (5 bases). Germline V gene sequence: CDR1 SGHTA, CDR2 FQGNSA. This CDR3 contains 16 residues. With 1 base removed from V and 0 bases from J, the gap between germline ends came to 9 bases. The CDR3 DNA is TGTGCCAGCAGCTTAGTTTCGCGGGCGAACACCGGGGAGCTGTTTTTT. It specifies CASSLVSRANTGELFF.

This clonotype was picked up a small number of times. This chain uses TRBV4-2 with TRBJ1-2; possibly TRBD1 for D (5 bases). CDR3 length: 14 residues. Germline CDR1 is LGHNA and CDR2 is YNFKEQ. V lost 0 bases to trimming and J lost 3 bases, with 8 bases between them. The CDR3 protein is CASSQEVQDYGYTF. The CDR3 region has the DNA TGTGCCAGCAGCCAAGAGGTACAGGACTATGGCTACACCTTC.

V gene TRBV4-3 combines with J gene TRBJ2-7; 13 bases align to TRBD2. CDR1 is LGHNA, CDR2 YSLEER, per germline. The ends lost 0 bases at V and 7 bases at J; junction bases unmatched: 12. CDR3 length: 18 residues. The CDR3 nucleotides read TGCGCCAGCAGCCAAGATCATACTAGCGGGAGGGGGTACAATGAGCAGTACTTC. It is translated as CASSQDHTSGRGYNEQYF.

This clonotype was recorded only once. The chain couples TRBV7-9 to TRBJ1-1; 7 bases agree with TRBD1. From germline, CDR1 is SEHNR and CDR2 FQNEAQ (reference sequence). V was pared by 5 bases and J by 3 bases, with 12 bases of the junction left unmatched. The CDR3 is 16 residues long. Written as DNA, the CDR3 is TGTGCCAGCAGCCCAGGGTTAGGGGGCAGAGACACTGAAGCTTTCTTT. Its protein is CASSPGLGGRDTEAFF.

This sequence joins TRBV7-9 and TRBJ1-1; D gene unclear. The CDR3 contains 13 residues. Germline V gene data show CDR1 as SEHNR and CDR2 as FQNEAQ (reference sequence). V was pared by 3 bases and J by 3 bases, with 8 bases between. The CDR3 spells CASSFFRDTEAFF. The CDR3 coding sequence is TGTGCCAGCAGCTTTTTTCGGGACACTGAAGCTTTCTTT.

This clonotype has just a few counts. The rearrangement joins TRBV3-1 to TRBJ2-1; D unclear. The germline V gene has CDR1 LGHDT and CDR2 YNNKEL (reference sequence). The V gene lost 4 bases and the J gene lost 9 bases, with 16 bases spanning the gap. CDR3 length: 14 amino acids. The CDR3 sequence: CASSPSSGLGEQFF. For the CDR3, the DNA is TGTGCCAGCAGCCCCTCATCCGGATTGGGTGAGCAGTTCTTC.

A few counts support this clonotype. This may arise from a read error, as a much more abundant clone is one base away. The chain has TRBV11-2 and TRBJ2-7; weak D call: TRBD2 (5 bases). Trimming shortened V by 0 bases and J by 7 bases, and 16 bases separated the two germline ends. Germline loops: CDR1 SGHAT, CDR2 FQNNGV. The CDR3 spans 15 residues. CDR3 region: CASSLEVGAKNEQYF. CDR3 DNA sequence: TGTGCCAGCAGCTTAGAGGTGGGAGCAAAGAATGAGCAGTACTTC. The variable domain in full, completed from reference TRBV11-2 and TRBJ2-7, reads EAGVAQSPRYKIIEKRQSVAFWCNPISGHATLYWYQQILGQGPKLLIQFQNNGVVDDSQLPKDRFSAERLKGVDSTLKIQPAKLEDSAVYLCASSLEVGAKNEQYFGPGTRLTVT.

The table lists this clonotype with a count of one. The chain combines TRBV4-2 with TRBJ2-7; D uncertain. With 6 bases removed from V and 3 bases from J, the gap between germline ends came to 18 bases. The CDR3 totals 15 residues. Germline CDR1 and CDR2: LGHNA and YNFKEQ. CDR3 bases: TGTGCCAGCAGTACGACCCCCGGGTCTGGCTACGAGCAGTACTTC. Encoded protein: CASSTTPGSGYEQYF.

The rearrangement uses TRBV6-6 and TRBJ2-1, with D tentatively TRBD2 (6 bases). V was clipped by 2 bases and J by 6 bases, with 14 bases between them. The CDR3 covers 15 residues. Per germline, CDR1 MNHNY and CDR2 SVGAGI (reference sequence). CDR3 loop: CASSYEAGLFNEQFF. In DNA, the CDR3 is TGTGCCAGCAGTTACGAGGCGGGATTGTTCAATGAGCAGTTCTTC.

This clonotype was observed a handful of times. The chain recombines TRBV6-1 with TRBJ2-3, with 12 bases lining up with TRBD2. J was trimmed by 4 bases and V by 6 bases; bases with no gene match: 8. Per the germline V gene, CDR1 is MNHNS and CDR2 is SASEGT. This CDR3 spans 16 amino acids. The CDR3 loop is CASRAKLAGGPDTQYF. CDR3 bases: TGTGCCAGCAGAGCTAAACTAGCGGGAGGACCAGATACGCAGTATTTT.